This T cell receptor beta chain was captured in a study of CD49a tissue-resident CD8 T cells in human skin (dated by TCRdb to the late 2010s). Regarding the complete study: Tissue-resident memory CD8+ T cell subsets in human skin, defined by CD49a, CD69 and CD103 expression, were examined in the study.

For four to six healthy donors, CD8+ T cells were sorted from blood, dermis and epidermis, and the TCR beta CDR3 regions of these cells were analysed. All TCR-sequenced donors were healthy individuals, and each provided both blood and skin samples. CD8+ T cell populations were isolated by sorting before TCR beta sequencing. Library prep was done by the immunoSEQ multiplex PCR assay. As for the authors' bioinformatics: Across the sorted blood, dermal and epidermal CD8+ T cell populations, TCR V beta family usage frequencies were compared. This immuneACCESS table, as held by TCRdb, lists in-frame sequences with V and J called but not all clones. Of the missing ones, under half trace to an unresolved V gene in checked studies; the others have no known cause. The V and J calls and clone size come from that table; D and trimming were worked out from the DNA. For this sample there are 700 to 900 clones; 73% appear just once. Jointly, the top ten make up about an eighth of the sample.

In regard to this clone: The specificity of this receptor is unknown. The sample holds no much larger clone one base away, and base qualities are not on file.

Taken from the germline V gene (reference sequence), the CDR1 and CDR2 loops are GTSNPN and SVGIG. After removal of 3 bases from V and 4 bases from J, the junction retains 5 bases not matched to a gene. Inclusive of the bounding cysteine and phenylalanine, the CDR3 is 14 residues long. Only the CDR3 region is kept as DNA, spanning 42 bases read in frame from base 1. The V and J segments used are TRBV30 and TRBJ2-3; the central 9 bases match TRBD2. Input material: CLA- CD8+ effector memory T cells sorted from blood. The clonotype was recovered from a human donor in good health. The CDR3 here reads CAWSSSGVADTQYF. The bases read TGTGCCTGGAGCTCTAGCGGGGTAGCAGATACGCAGTATTTT. The full variable domain, completed from the reference TRBV30 and TRBJ2-3 proteins outside the CDR3, reads SQTIHQWPATLVQPVGSPLSLECTVEGTSNPNLYWYRQAAGRGLQLLFYSVGIGQISSEVPQNLSASRPQDRQFILSSKKLLLSDSGFYLCAWSSSGVADTQYFGPGTRLTVL.